This T cell receptor beta chain originates from a study of T-cell memory formation after mild COVID-19. With 2 bases removed from V and 7 bases from J, the gap between germline ends came to 10 bases. From germline, CDR1 is SGHRS and CDR2 YFSETQ. The CDR3 has 14 residues. TCRdb reprocessed the 5' RACE reads with MiXCR, giving one entry per CDR3 protein. The sample records about 390,000 distinct CDR3 sequences, roughly 15% being singletons. In the case of this clonotype: The target antigen is unknown.

General study points: Memory sampled before infection contained some responding clones, suggesting cross-reactive memory joined. Researchers report contracting CD4+ clones mostly in CM and EM, with CD8+ clones in EMRA.

This TCR derives from a man younger than 35 who had mild COVID-19 (a few samples of this study predate the infection). Cell type and time point are not known. Sequenced sample: PBMCs or a T cell subset sorted from them (not recorded which). The rearrangement uses TRBV5-1 and TRBJ1-6; a possible D gene is TRBD1 (5 bases). CDR3 sequence: CASSFLDRNSPLHF. The CDR3 nucleotides are TGCGCCAGCAGCTTTCTAGACAGAAATTCACCCCTCCACTTT.